This T cell receptor (beta chain) comes out of a study of cytomegalovirus exposure and HLA in healthy donors. Study-level points and caveats: Later analysis demonstrated an association between a missense DCLRE1C variant and TCR beta V- and J-gene trimming.

A multiplex PCR was run with 60 Vbeta primers and 13 Jbeta primers. The table came from immunoSEQ multiplex PCR; TCRdb's copy has only in-frame clones and leaves some out. The sample comprises just over 65,000 clones, 70% to 90% of which are singletons, and around 6.3% rests with the top ten. On this clone: Its matching antigen is unknown.

This donor has no recorded CMV serostatus. The sequenced sample consisted of PBMCs. This sequence originates from a human donor in good health.

This CDR3 is CASTGDSPIPYNEQFF. Here the CDR3 DNA reads TGTGCCAGCACAGGGGACAGCCCGATACCCTACAATGAGCAGTTCTTC. This rearrangement joins TRBV7-9 to TRBJ2-1; 7 bases align to TRBD1. The CDR3 spans 16 residues. Per germline, CDR1 SEHNR and CDR2 FQNEAQ (reference sequence). Losses at the gene ends were 7 bases for V and 2 bases for J; bases not matched to a gene: 11.